One sample yielded the 5 T cell receptor beta chains listed below, sequenced in a study of vaccination effects on CD4 cells after COVID-19. Their antigen targets remain unknown. Peptide-pool stimulation followed by sequencing identified expanded antigen-specific CD4+ clonotypes in the ViraFEST assay. Scientists isolated CD4+ T cells after a roughly 10-day culture period ended. Neither prior SARS-CoV-2 infection nor positive nucleocapsid antibodies were present in the vaccine recipients. Assay: immunoSEQ multiplex PCR; the TCRdb copy retains only in-frame clones and omits some. Here the sample spans some 52,000 clones, approximately 79% being singletons. The material was CD4+ T cells from PBMCs cultured with HCoV-OC43 spike peptides, obtained before COVID-19 vaccination. Subset: HCoV-OC43 spike overlapping peptide pool stimulation. The origin of the receptors is a human donor who received a COVID-19 vaccine.

The CDR3 is CASSPPGRAGNTIYF. The CDR3 region has the DNA TGTGCCAGCAGTCCCCCGGGCAGGGCGGGAAACACCATATATTTT. This chain uses TRBV28 with TRBJ1-3; TRBD1 is a possible D gene (5 bases). The CDR3 runs to 15 residues. Trimming left V 5 bases short and J 4 bases short, with 15 bases between. The germline gives CDR1 MDHEN, CDR2 SYDVKM. The full variable domain, with the rest looked up from reference TRBV28 and TRBJ1-3, is DVKVTQSSRYLVKRTGEKVFLECVQDMDHENMFWYRQDPGLGLRLIYFSYDVKMKEKGDIPEGYSVSREKKERFSLILESASTNQTSMYLCASSPPGRAGNTIYFGEGSWLTVV.

V gene TRBV5-1 combines with J gene TRBJ1-2; no firm D call. This CDR3 contains 14 residues. The germline V and J ends were trimmed by 2 bases and 6 bases, with 14 bases remaining between them. Germline V CDR1 and CDR2: SGHRS, YFSETQ. Here the CDR3 reads CASSFNSPTDGYTF. The CDR3, as DNA: TGCGCCAGCAGCTTCAACTCTCCCACGGATGGCTACACCTTC.

The chain combines TRBV2 with TRBJ1-6; the D gene is possibly TRBD1 (6 bases). The CDR3 has 13 amino acids. The V end lost 7 bases, the J end lost 9 bases, and 13 bases lay between the germline ends. Germline V gives CDR1 SNHLY, CDR2 FYNNEI. CDR3 sequence reads: CASKISGVSPLHF. The CDR3 bases are TGTGCCAGCAAAATTTCAGGGGTTTCACCCCTCCACTTT.

V and J are TRBV2 and TRBJ1-3; possibly TRBD1 for D (6 bases). The V gene's germline CDR1 is SNHLY and CDR2 FYNNEI. The CDR3 sequence is 15 residues long. V dropped 2 bases and J dropped 4 bases, with 12 bases sitting between them. CDR3 bases: TGTGCCAGCAGTGAATGGAGGGGGACGGGAAACACCATATATTTT. It codes for CASSEWRGTGNTIYF.

The chain recombines TRBV5-1 with TRBJ2-5; 10 bases match TRBD1. Per germline, CDR1 SGHRS and CDR2 YFSETQ. The CDR3 sequence is 14 residues long. The trim removed 4 bases at V and 4 bases at J, leaving 4 bases unmatched. The CDR3 nucleotides are TGCGCCAGCAGCCTCCGGGACAGGGGAGAGACCCAGTACTTC. Amino acid sequence: CASSLRDRGETQYF.